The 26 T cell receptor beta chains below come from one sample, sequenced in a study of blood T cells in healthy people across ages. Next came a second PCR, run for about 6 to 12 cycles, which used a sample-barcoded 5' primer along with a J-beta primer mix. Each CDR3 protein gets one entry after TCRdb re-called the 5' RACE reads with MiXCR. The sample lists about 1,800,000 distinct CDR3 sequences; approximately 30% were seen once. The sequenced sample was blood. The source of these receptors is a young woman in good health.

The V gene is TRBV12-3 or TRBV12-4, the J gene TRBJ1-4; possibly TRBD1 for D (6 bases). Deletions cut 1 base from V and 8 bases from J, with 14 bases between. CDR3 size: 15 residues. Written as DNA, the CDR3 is TGTGCCAGCAGTTTAGTGCCAGGGGTGGAAGAAAAACTGTTTTTT. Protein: CASSLVPGVEEKLFF.

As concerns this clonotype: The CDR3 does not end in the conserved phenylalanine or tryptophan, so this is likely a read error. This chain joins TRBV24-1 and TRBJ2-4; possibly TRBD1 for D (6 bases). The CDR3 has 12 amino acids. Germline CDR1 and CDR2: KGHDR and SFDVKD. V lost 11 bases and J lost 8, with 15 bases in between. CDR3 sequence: CAMGRGWDIQYC. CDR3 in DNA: TGTGCCATGGGCAGGGGATGGGACATTCAGTACTGC.

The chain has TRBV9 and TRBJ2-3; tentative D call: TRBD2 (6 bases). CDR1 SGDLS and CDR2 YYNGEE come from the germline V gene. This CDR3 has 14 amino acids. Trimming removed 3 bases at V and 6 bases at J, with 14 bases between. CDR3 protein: CASSATSPSDTQYF. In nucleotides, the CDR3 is TGTGCCAGCAGCGCGACTAGTCCATCCGATACGCAGTATTTT.

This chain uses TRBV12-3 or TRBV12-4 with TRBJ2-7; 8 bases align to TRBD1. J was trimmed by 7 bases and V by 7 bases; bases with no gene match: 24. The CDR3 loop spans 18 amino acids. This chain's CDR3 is CASTDPQGTGTGRNEQYF. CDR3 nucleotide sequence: TGTGCCAGCACTGATCCCCAGGGAACCGGGACAGGTAGGAATGAGCAGTACTTC.

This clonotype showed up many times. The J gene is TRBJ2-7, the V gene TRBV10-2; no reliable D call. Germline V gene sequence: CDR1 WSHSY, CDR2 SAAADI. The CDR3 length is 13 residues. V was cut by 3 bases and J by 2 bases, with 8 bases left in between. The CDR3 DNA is TGCGCCAGCAGTGATCCGCTCCCCTACGAGCAGTACTTC. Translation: CASSDPLPYEQYF.

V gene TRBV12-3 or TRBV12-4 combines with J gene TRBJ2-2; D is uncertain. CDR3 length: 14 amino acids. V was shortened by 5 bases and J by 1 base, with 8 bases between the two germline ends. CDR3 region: CASSLPLNTGELFF. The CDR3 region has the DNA TGTGCCAGCAGTCTCCCCTTGAACACCGGGGAGCTGTTTTTT.

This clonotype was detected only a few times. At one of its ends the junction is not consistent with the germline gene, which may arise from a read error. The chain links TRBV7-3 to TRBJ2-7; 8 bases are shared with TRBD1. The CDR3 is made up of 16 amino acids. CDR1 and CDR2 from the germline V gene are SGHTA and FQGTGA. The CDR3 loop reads CVSNQTTGTGSYEQYF. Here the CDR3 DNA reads TGTGTCAGCAACCAAACGACAGGGACAGGCTCCTACGAGCAGTACTTC. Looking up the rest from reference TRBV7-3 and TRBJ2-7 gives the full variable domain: GAGVSQTPSNKVTEKGKYVELRCDPISGHTALYWYRQSLGQGPEFLIYFQGTGAADDSGLPNDRFFAVRPEGSVSTLKIQRTERGDSAVYLCVSNQTTGTGSYEQYFGPGTRLTVT.

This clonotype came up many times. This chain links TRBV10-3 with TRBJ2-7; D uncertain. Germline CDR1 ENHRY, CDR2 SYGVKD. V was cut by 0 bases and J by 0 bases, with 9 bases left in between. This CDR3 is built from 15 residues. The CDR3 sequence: CAISESGLSSYEQYF. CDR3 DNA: TGTGCCATCAGTGAGTCGGGCCTAAGCTCCTACGAGCAGTACTTC.

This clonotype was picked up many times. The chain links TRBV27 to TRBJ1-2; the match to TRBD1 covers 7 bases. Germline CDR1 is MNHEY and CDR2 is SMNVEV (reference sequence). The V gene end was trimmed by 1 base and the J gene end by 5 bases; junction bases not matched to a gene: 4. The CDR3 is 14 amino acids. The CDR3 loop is CASSLWGTAYGYTF. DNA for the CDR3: TGTGCCAGCAGTTTATGGGGGACAGCTTATGGCTACACCTTC.

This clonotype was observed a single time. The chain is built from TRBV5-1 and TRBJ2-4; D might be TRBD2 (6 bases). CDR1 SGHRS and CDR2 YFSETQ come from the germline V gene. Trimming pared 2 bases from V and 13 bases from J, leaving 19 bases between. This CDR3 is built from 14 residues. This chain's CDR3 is CASSLLQAPGEQYF. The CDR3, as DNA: TGCGCCAGCAGCTTACTTCAGGCCCCGGGAGAGCAGTACTTC.

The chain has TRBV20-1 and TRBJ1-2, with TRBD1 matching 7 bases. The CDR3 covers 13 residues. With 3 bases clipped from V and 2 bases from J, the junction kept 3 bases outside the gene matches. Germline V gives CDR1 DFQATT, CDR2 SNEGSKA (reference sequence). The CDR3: CSASPQGNYGYTF. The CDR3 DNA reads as TGCAGTGCTAGCCCACAGGGGAACTATGGCTACACCTTC.

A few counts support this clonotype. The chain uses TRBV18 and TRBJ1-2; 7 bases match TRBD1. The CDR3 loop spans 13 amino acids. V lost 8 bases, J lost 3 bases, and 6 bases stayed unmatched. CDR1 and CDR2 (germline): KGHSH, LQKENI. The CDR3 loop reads CASPQDRDYGYTF. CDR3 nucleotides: TGTGCCAGCCCACAAGACAGGGACTATGGCTACACCTTC.

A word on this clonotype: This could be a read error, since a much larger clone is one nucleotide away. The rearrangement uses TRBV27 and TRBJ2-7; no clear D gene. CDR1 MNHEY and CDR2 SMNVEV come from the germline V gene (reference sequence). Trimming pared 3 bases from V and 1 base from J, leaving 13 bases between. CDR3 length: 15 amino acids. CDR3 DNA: TGTGCCAGCAGTTTGGCAAGGCAAAAATCCTACGAGCAGTACTTC. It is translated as CASSLARQKSYEQYF.

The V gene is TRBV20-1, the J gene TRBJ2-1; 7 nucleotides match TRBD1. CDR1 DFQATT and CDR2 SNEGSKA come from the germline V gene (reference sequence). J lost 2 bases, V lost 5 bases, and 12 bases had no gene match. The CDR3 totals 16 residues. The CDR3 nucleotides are TGCAGTGCTCCAACCCGAACAGGGGCCGCCTACAATGAGCAGTTCTTC. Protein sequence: CSAPTRTGAAYNEQFF.

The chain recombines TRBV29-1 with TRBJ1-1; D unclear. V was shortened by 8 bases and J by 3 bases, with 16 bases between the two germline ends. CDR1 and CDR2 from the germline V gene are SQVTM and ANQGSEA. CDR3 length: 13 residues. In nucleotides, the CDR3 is TGCAGCACCCGACAATGGATGGACACTGAAGCTTTCTTT. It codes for CSTRQWMDTEAFF.

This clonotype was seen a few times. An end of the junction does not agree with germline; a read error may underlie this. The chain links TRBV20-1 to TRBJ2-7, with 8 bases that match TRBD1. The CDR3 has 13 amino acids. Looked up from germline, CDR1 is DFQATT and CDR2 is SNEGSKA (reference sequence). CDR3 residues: CIALTGASYEQYF. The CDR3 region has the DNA TGCATTGCTTTGACAGGGGCCTCCTACGAGCAGTACTTC.

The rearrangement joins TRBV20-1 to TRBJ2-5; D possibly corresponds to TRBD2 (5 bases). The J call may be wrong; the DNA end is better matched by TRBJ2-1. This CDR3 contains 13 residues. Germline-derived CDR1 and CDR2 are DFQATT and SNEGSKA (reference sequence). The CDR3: CSASSHLGETQFF. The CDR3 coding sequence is TGCAGTGCTTCTAGCCACTTAGGAGAGACCCAGTTCTTC.

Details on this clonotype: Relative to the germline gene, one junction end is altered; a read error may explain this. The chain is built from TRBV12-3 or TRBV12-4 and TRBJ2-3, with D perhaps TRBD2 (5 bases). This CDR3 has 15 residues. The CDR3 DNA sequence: TGTGTCAGCAGTTTGGTTAGCGCCCCAACAGATACGCAGTATTTT. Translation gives CVSSLVSAPTDTQYF.

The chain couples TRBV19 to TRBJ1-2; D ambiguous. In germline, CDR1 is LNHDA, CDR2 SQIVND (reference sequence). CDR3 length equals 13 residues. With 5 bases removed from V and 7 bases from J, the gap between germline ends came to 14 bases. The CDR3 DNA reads TGTGCCAGTAGTGTGACTCCTCGTACTGGCTACACCTTC. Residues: CASSVTPRTGYTF. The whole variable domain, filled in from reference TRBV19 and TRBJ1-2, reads DGGITQSPKYLFRKEGQNVTLSCEQNLNHDAMYWYRQDPGQGLRLIYYSQIVNDFQKGDIAEGYSVSREKKESFPLTVTSAQKNPTAFYLCASSVTPRTGYTFGSGTRLTVV.

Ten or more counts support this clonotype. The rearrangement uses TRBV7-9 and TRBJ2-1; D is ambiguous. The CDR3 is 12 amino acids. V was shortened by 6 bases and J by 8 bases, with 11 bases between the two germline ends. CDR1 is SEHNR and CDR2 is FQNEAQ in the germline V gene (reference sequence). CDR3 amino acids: CASSIPGDEQFF. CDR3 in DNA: TGTGCCAGCAGTATACCCGGCGATGAGCAGTTCTTC.

Written as DNA, the CDR3 is TGTGCCAGCAGTTTATGGGCTAGCGGGGGCCCCACGAATGAGCAGTTCTTC. It is translated as CASSLWASGGPTNEQFF. The chain is built from TRBV12-3 or TRBV12-4 and TRBJ2-1, with 10 positions matching TRBD2. CDR3 size: 17 residues. V lost 2 bases, J lost 7 bases, and 11 bases stayed unmatched.

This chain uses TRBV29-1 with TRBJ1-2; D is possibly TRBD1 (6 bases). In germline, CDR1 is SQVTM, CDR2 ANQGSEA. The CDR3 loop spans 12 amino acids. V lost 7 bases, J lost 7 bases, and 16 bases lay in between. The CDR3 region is CSAMDSRGGYTF. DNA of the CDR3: TGCAGCGCCATGGACAGTCGGGGTGGCTACACCTTC.

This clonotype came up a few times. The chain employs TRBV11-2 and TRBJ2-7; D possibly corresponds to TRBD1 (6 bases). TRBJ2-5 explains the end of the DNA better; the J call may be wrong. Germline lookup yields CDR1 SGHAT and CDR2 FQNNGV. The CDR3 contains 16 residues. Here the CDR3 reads CASSPQSDRPPRTQYF. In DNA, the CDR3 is TGTGCCAGCAGCCCCCAAAGTGACAGGCCTCCCAGGACCCAGTACTTC.

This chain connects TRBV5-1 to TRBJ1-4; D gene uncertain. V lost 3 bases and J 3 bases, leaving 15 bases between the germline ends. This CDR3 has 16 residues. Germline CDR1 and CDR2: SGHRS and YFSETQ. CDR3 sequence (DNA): TGCGCCAGCAGCTCCCAGAATATCGGAGCTAATGAAAAACTGTTTTTT. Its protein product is CASSSQNIGANEKLFF.

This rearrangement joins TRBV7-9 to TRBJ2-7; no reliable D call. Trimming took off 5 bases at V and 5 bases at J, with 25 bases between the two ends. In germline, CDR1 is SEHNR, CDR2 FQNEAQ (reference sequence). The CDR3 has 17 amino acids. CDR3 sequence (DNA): TGTGCCAGCAGCCCAGGCTTCCTCAGGACGGATGACCACGAGCAGTACTTC. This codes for CASSPGFLRTDDHEQYF.

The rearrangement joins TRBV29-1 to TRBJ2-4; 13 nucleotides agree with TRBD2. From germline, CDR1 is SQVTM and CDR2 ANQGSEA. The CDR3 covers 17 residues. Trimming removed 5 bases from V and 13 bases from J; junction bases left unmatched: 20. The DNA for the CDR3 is TGCAGCGTTACCACTAGCGGGAGGGCCGGAACCTACAATGAGCAGTACTTC. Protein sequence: CSVTTSGRAGTYNEQYF.